Reported below is one T cell receptor (beta chain). Antigen: not known. PCR involved 60 Vbeta and 13 Jbeta primers. Method: immunoSEQ multiplex PCR; TCRdb's copy keeps in-frame clones and lacks some. The data hold roughly 150,000 clones, with approximately 73% observed a single time. The data are from a study of cytomegalovirus exposure and HLA in healthy donors. Findings and limits, study-wide: As a later analysis revealed, most CMV-associated TCR beta chains appeared HLA-restricted.

CDR1 MNHEY and CDR2 SVGAGI come from the germline V gene. The CDR3 sequence is 14 residues long. Trimming removed 2 bases from V and 4 bases from J; junction bases left unmatched: 4. J is TRBJ2-7 and V is TRBV6-5; TRBD2 matches 8 bases. The sample taken for sequencing was PBMCs. This clonotype was obtained from a man aged 25-45 years in good health and CMV-seropositive. The CDR3 sequence is CASSYLAGGYEQYF. CDR3 nucleotide sequence: TGTGCCAGCAGTTACCTCGCGGGAGGATACGAGCAGTACTTC.